These 8 T cell receptor beta chains were sequenced from one sample in a study of blood T cells in healthy people across ages. Using a J-beta primer mix together with a sample-barcoded 5' primer, a second PCR was run for about 6 to 12 cycles. MiXCR was run by TCRdb on the 5' RACE reads, yielding one entry per CDR3 protein. The repertoire consists of under 750,000 distinct CDR3 sequences, with around 50% occurring once and the leading ten covering about 26%. The sequencing sample was made of blood. Receptors were obtained from an elderly man in good health.

This chain links TRBV14 with TRBJ1-4; 10 bases are a match to TRBD1. V lost 0 bases, J lost 6 bases, and 7 bases stayed unmatched. Per the germline V gene, CDR1 is SGHDN and CDR2 is FVKESK. This CDR3 has 17 residues. CDR3 sequence: CASSQDLLGTGDEKLFF. The CDR3 bases are TGTGCCAGCAGCCAAGATCTCCTTGGGACAGGGGATGAAAAACTGTTTTTT. The full variable domain, its missing parts supplied by reference TRBV14 and TRBJ1-4, is EAGVTQFPSHSVIEKGQTVTLRCDPISGHDNLYWYRRVMGKEIKFLLHFVKESKQDESGMPNNRFLAERTGGTYSTLKVQPAELEDSGVYFCASSQDLLGTGDEKLFFGSGTQLSVL.

The rearrangement links TRBV20-1 to TRBJ2-5; TRBD1 might be the D (6 bases). There are 12 residues in the CDR3. Trimming shortened V by 8 bases and J by 4 bases, and 14 bases separated the two germline ends. The germline V gene has CDR1 DFQATT and CDR2 SNEGSKA (reference sequence). The CDR3 loop is CSTKFRGETQYF. CDR3 coding DNA: TGCAGTACCAAATTCAGGGGAGAGACCCAGTACTTC.

This clonotype was found a few times. CDR3 loop: CASSIDRVDDGELFF. The CDR3 DNA is TGTGCCAGCAGCATAGACAGGGTGGACGACGGGGAGCTGTTTTTT. The V call is TRBV6-6, the J call TRBJ2-2; TRBD1 agrees at 7 bases. CDR1 is MNHNY and CDR2 is SVGAGI in the germline V gene (reference sequence). V was pared by 6 bases and J by 7 bases, with 11 bases of the junction left unmatched. The CDR3 is 15 residues long.

The chain links TRBV6-6 to TRBJ1-4; D gene unclear. The CDR3 runs 12 residues. The V gene's germline CDR1 is MNHNY and CDR2 SVGAGI (reference sequence). V shed 6 bases and J shed 11 bases, with 13 bases lying between them. CDR3 in amino acids: CASRMDSEKLFF. The CDR3 DNA sequence: TGTGCCAGCAGAATGGACTCAGAGAAACTGTTTTTT.

This clonotype was detected only a few times. The chain combines TRBV20-1 with TRBJ2-3; perhaps TRBD2 as D (5 bases). V lost 2 bases, J lost 0 bases, and 9 bases lay in between. The CDR3 length is 14 residues. Germline V lookup: CDR1 DFQATT, CDR2 SNEGSKA (reference sequence). The CDR3 nucleotides are TGCAGTGCTAGAAGCTGGACTAGCACAGATACGCAGTATTTT. Its translation is CSARSWTSTDTQYF.

This chain joins TRBV10-3 and TRBJ2-5; 8 positions match TRBD2. The junction had 11 bases not matched to a gene; V was cut back by 6 bases and J by 11 bases. CDR1 and CDR2 from the germline V gene are ENHRY and SYGVKD. This CDR3 contains 13 residues. CDR3 nucleotides: TGTGCCATCAGCGGGGGGGATTACAATGAGCAGTACTTC. Its protein product is CAISGGDYNEQYF.

This clonotype was detected many times. The V gene is TRBV7-2, the J gene TRBJ2-1; a weak D match, TRBD2 (6 bases). The V and J ends lost 5 bases and 5 bases respectively, with 16 bases between them. The CDR3 contains 15 residues. Germline lookup yields CDR1 SGHTA and CDR2 FQGNSA. The CDR3 coding sequence is TGTGCCAGCAGCAAATACCGGGACTTGCACAATGAGCAGTTCTTC. It encodes CASSKYRDLHNEQFF. Using reference TRBV7-2 and TRBJ2-1 for the parts outside the CDR3, the full variable domain is GAGVSQSPSNKVTEKGKDVELRCDPISGHTALYWYRQSLGQGLEFLIYFQGNSAPDKSGLPSDRFSAERTGGSVSTLTIQRTQQEDSAVYLCASSKYRDLHNEQFFGPGTRLTVL.

This clonotype was detected only a few times. The V and J genes are TRBV28 and TRBJ2-5, with TRBD2 matching 7 bases. CDR3 size: 15 residues. Per the germline V gene, CDR1 is MDHEN and CDR2 is SYDVKM. V dropped 5 bases and J dropped 4; count of bases not matched to a gene: 10. DNA for the CDR3: TGTGCCAGCAGTACTAATGGGGGGGTGGGAGAGACCCAGTACTTC. Translated, it gives CASSTNGGVGETQYF.